This T cell receptor beta chain was captured by sequencing in a study of glioma-infiltrating T cells. Germline assignment: CDR1 MNHNS and CDR2 SASEGT. V dropped 1 base and J dropped 3; count of bases not matched to a gene: 1. The CDR3 is made up of 15 amino acids. The iRepertoire nested amplicon-rescue multiplex PCR amplified TCR alpha and beta CDR3s from RNA. TCRdb processed the multiplex PCR reads anew with MiXCR; each CDR3 protein has one entry. The top ten clones hold approximately 26% of a sample with about 130,000 distinct CDR3 sequences, under 30% of them seen once. The sequenced material came from glioma tissue, nonneoplastic brain tissue, or PBMCs (not recorded which). The rearrangement links TRBV6-1 to TRBJ2-3, with 10 bases fitting TRBD1. This TCR was recovered from a human donor with low-grade glioma or glioblastoma, undergoing nonglioma brain surgery, or in good health (not recorded which). The CDR3 reads CASSEGQGATDTQYF. Here the CDR3 DNA reads TGTGCCAGCAGTGAAGGACAGGGGGCAACAGATACGCAGTATTTT.